Shown below are 12 T cell receptor beta chains from a single sample sequenced in a study of CXCR3-negative and CXCR3-positive naive CD8 T cells. The study's findings and limits: When CXCR3-positive naive cells were set against CXCR3-negative naive cells, the former had more hydrophobic TRB CDR3s.

Their antigen targets remain unknown. UMI labels and 5' RACE were used to prepare the TRB cDNA libraries. TCRdb re-called the 5' RACE reads; one entry per CDR3 protein, DNA not given. This sample contains about 92,000 distinct CDR3 sequences. Sequencing used naive CXCR3+ CD8+ T cells from blood. Subset described: CD45RO-CCR7+CD27+CD95- naive CD8+ T cells expressing CXCR3 (TNR3+). Receptors originate from a human donor in good health. Some clones in this sample may be carry-over from other donors' samples.

The chain is built from TRBV5-4 and TRBJ2-5; TCRdb reports TRBD2, a call that lacks DNA to check it against. The CDR3 runs 14 residues. The germline V gene encodes CDR1 SGHNT and CDR2 YYREEE (reference sequence). CDR3 sequence: CASTPSPYQETQYF.

V usage is TRBV7-6 and J usage is TRBJ2-3; TCRdb outputs TRBD1, but without DNA this stays unchecked. The CDR3 totals 17 residues. Germline loops: CDR1 SGHVS, CDR2 FNYEAQ. The CDR3 region is CASSLGGVGGTADTQYF.

The chain recombines TRBV20-1 with TRBJ1-6; TCRdb names TRBD1, which stays unverified in the absence of DNA. Germline loops: CDR1 DFQATT, CDR2 SNEGSKA (reference sequence). The length of the CDR3 is 15 residues. The chain's CDR3 is CSAPSGTGDNSPLHF.

CDR3 residues: CASSQDFQGAHQDGYTF. The V and J genes are TRBV3-1 and TRBJ1-2; TCRdb calls TRBD1, which cannot be checked without DNA. The CDR3 covers 17 residues. Germline CDR1 and CDR2: LGHDT and YNNKEL (reference sequence).

The V gene is TRBV29-1, the J gene TRBJ2-3; TCRdb indicates TRBD2, and absent DNA this call remains unverified. Per the germline V gene, CDR1 is SQVTM and CDR2 is ANQGSEA. The CDR3 totals 11 residues. CDR3 amino acids: CSVDLAGDPVF.

The chain couples TRBV24-1 to TRBJ1-1. There are 13 residues in the CDR3. The germline CDR1 and CDR2 sequences are KGHDR and SFDVKD. The chain's CDR3 is CATSDWGGTEAFF.

The chain has TRBV6-1 and TRBJ2-1. Per germline, CDR1 MNHNS and CDR2 SASEGT. This CDR3 comprises 15 residues. CDR3 protein: CASSWGFTSQNEQFF.

The rearrangement links TRBV28 to TRBJ1-1. This CDR3 has 14 residues. Looked up from germline, CDR1 is MDHEN and CDR2 is SYDVKM. The CDR3 here is CASSFPGEGTEAFF.

The chain combines TRBV7-9 with TRBJ1-1; TCRdb lists TRBD1, though no DNA is available to test this call. CDR1 is SEHNR and CDR2 is FQNEAQ in the germline V gene (reference sequence). CDR3 length: 18 amino acids. CDR3 region: CASSPKSLSSGTGWRAFF. Using reference TRBV7-9 and TRBJ1-1 for the parts outside the CDR3, the full variable domain is DTGVSQNPRHKITKRGQNVTFRCDPISEHNRLYWYRQTLGQGPEFLTYFQNEAQLEKSRLLSDRFSAERPKGSFSTLEIQRTEQGDSAMYLCASSPKSLSSGTGWRAFFGQGTRLTVV.

This chain uses TRBV28 with TRBJ2-7; TCRdb returns TRBD1, unconfirmable since there is no DNA. CDR1 and CDR2 (germline): MDHEN, SYDVKM. The CDR3 covers 14 residues. The CDR3 loop reads CASSLWDNAYEEYF.

V gene TRBV29-1 combines with J gene TRBJ1-1; the TRBD1 assignment by TCRdb is unverifiable without DNA. Per the germline V gene, CDR1 is SQVTM and CDR2 is ANQGSEA. CDR3 length: 13 residues. CDR3 region: CSETSQGDTEAFF.

The chain links TRBV6-2 or TRBV6-3 to TRBJ1-4; the TCRdb D gene call, TRBD1, has no DNA to confirm it. Germline lookup yields CDR1 MNHEY and CDR2 SVGEGT. This CDR3 spans 18 amino acids. The CDR3 protein is CASSYSARDQVWDEKLFF.